This passage covers 24 T cell receptor beta chains from one sample sequenced in a study of identical twins (dated by TCRdb to 2016 to 2017). The library was made by 5' RACE. Instrument on record: Illumina HiSeq 2000. TCRdb applied fastp at Q25 and MiXCR to the public reads, then kept only in-frame beta chains. Rows are combined by CDR3 protein, so each entry shows the most common genes and DNA. For this sample there are approximately 230,000 distinct CDR3 sequences; under 8.5% appear just once. The ten largest clones capture about 14% of the sample. These same data were also listed under a study on T cells expressing NK-cell markers.

The source material was CD8+ T cells sorted from blood. The receptors were gathered from a woman aged 18-30 years in good health.

This clonotype was counted many times. The chain couples TRBV12-3 or TRBV12-4 to TRBJ2-7; D uncertain. Trimming took 5 bases from V and 1 from J, leaving 12 bases between them. The CDR3 loop spans 14 amino acids. CDR3 region: CASSPPGLSYEQYF. The CDR3 nucleotides are TGTGCCAGCAGTCCCCCGGGTCTTTCCTACGAGCAGTACTTC.

This clonotype was counted a few times. The chain combines TRBV10-2 with TRBJ1-2; D might be TRBD1 (6 bases). The CDR3 runs 19 residues. Germline V CDR1 and CDR2: WSHSY, SAAADI. V was shortened by 0 bases and J by 4 bases, with 24 bases between the two germline ends. In nucleotides, the CDR3 is TGCGCCAGCAGTGAGTCGGAGATCGACAGGAGCTATGGTAGCTATGGCTACACCTTC. As protein: CASSESEIDRSYGSYGYTF.

This clonotype was observed at least ten times. The chain carries TRBV29-1 and TRBJ2-1; 15 bases agree with TRBD2. The ends lost 6 bases at V and 6 bases at J; junction bases unmatched: 3. The CDR3 is made up of 14 amino acids. Germline values: CDR1 SQVTM, CDR2 ANQGSEA. Here the CDR3 DNA reads TGCAGCGTGGGACTAGCGGGGGGACCCAATGAGCAGTTCTTC. Translation gives CSVGLAGGPNEQFF.

The table lists this clonotype with a few counts. The rearrangement links TRBV7-9 to TRBJ2-2; D gene unclear. V was shortened by 9 bases and J by 5 bases, with 7 bases between the two germline ends. Looked up from germline, CDR1 is SEHNR and CDR2 is FQNEAQ (reference sequence). CDR3 length equals 11 residues. In DNA form, the CDR3 reads TGTGCCAGAGCATGGACCGGGGAGCTGTTTTTT. Translating gives CARAWTGELFF.

This clonotype has only a few counts. The chain links TRBV3-1 to TRBJ2-2, with 8 nucleotides matching TRBD2. CDR3 length equals 18 residues. J lost 0 bases, V lost 1 base, and 7 bases had no gene match. Germline V gene sequence: CDR1 LGHDT, CDR2 YNNKEL (reference sequence). CDR3 loop: CASSQVLAGGPNTGELFF. The CDR3 DNA follows: TGTGCCAGCAGCCAAGTACTCGCGGGAGGACCGAACACCGGGGAGCTGTTTTTT.

Many counts were recorded for this clonotype. The chain links TRBV5-1 to TRBJ2-7; 7 bases match TRBD2. The junction had 23 bases not matched to a gene; V was cut back by 2 bases and J by 3 bases. Looked up from germline, CDR1 is SGHRS and CDR2 is YFSETQ. This CDR3 region has 20 residues. The CDR3 spells CASSLTLPRALAEGLYEQYF. The CDR3, as DNA: TGCGCCAGCAGCTTAACACTACCCCGGGCCCTAGCGGAGGGCCTCTACGAGCAGTACTTC.

The rearrangement links TRBV4-1 to TRBJ2-2; the D gene is possibly TRBD2 (6 bases). In germline, CDR1 is MGHRA, CDR2 YSYEKL. The CDR3 totals 15 residues. V was pared by 1 base and J by 4 bases, with 10 bases between. The CDR3 protein is CASSQAGLGTGELFF. CDR3 DNA sequence: TGCGCCAGCAGCCAAGCGGGACTGGGCACCGGGGAGCTGTTTTTT.

This clonotype was recorded a few times. The chain recombines TRBV20-1 with TRBJ2-3; 16 nucleotides line up with TRBD2. The CDR3 spans 23 residues. Germline CDR1 and CDR2: DFQATT and SNEGSKA (reference sequence). J lost 1 base, V lost 6 bases, and 25 bases had no gene match. Here the CDR3 reads CSATLPGLAGGHSLSYGTDTQYF. As DNA, the CDR3 is TGCAGTGCCACCCTCCCGGGACTAGCGGGGGGGCACTCTCTATCTTACGGCACAGATACGCAGTATTTT.

This clonotype showed up just once. This may stem from a read error, because a much larger clone lies one nucleotide away. The chain couples TRBV12-3 or TRBV12-4 to TRBJ2-5; 7 nucleotides agree with TRBD2. This CDR3 region has 12 residues. The junction had 7 bases not matched to a gene; V was cut back by 6 bases and J by 9 bases. The CDR3 is CASRPTSESQYF. In nucleotides, the CDR3 is TGTGCCAGCAGACCCACTAGCGAGTCCCAGTACTTC.

This clonotype showed up many times. The CDR3 loop reads CASSRYRNTGELFF. In DNA, the CDR3 is TGTGCCAGCAGCCGGTACAGAAACACCGGGGAGCTGTTTTTT. The chain uses TRBV7-9 and TRBJ2-2, with D unresolved. V was trimmed by 5 bases and J by 2 bases, leaving 9 bases between them. From germline, CDR1 is SEHNR and CDR2 FQNEAQ (reference sequence). CDR3 length: 14 amino acids.

There are many counts of this clonotype. The chain combines TRBV20-1 with TRBJ2-7; the D is unclear. This CDR3 has 13 amino acids. Germline V CDR1 and CDR2: DFQATT, SNEGSKA (reference sequence). Trimming cost V 6 bases and J 3 bases, with 15 bases left between them. The CDR3 nucleotides are TGCAGTGCCCTCGGCCCCCTAGGCTACGAGCAGTACTTC. Translating it yields CSALGPLGYEQYF.

This clonotype was detected only once. The gene calls are TRBV5-1 and TRBJ2-5; D not certain. V lost 0 bases, J lost 5 bases, and 14 bases lay in between. The CDR3 runs to 15 residues. Germline V gives CDR1 SGHRS, CDR2 YFSETQ. In DNA, the CDR3 is TGCGCCAGCAGCTTGGGGGGTGTGCCTGTGGAGACCCAGTACTTC. Amino acid sequence: CASSLGGVPVETQYF.

This clonotype showed up many times. The chain employs TRBV12-3 or TRBV12-4 and TRBJ1-1; D unclear. This CDR3 contains 14 residues. The V end lost 5 bases, the J end lost 1 base, and 11 bases lay between the germline ends. Here the CDR3 reads CASSTGLGNTEAFF. DNA of the CDR3: TGTGCCAGCAGTACGGGCCTCGGGAACACTGAAGCTTTCTTT.

This clonotype was picked up many times. The chain has TRBV5-1 and TRBJ1-4; the D is unclear. Germline V gives CDR1 SGHRS, CDR2 YFSETQ. V was trimmed by 5 bases and J by 6 bases, leaving 8 bases between them. The length of the CDR3 is 12 residues. CDR3 bases: TGCGCCAGCAGAGGTGACGATGAAAAACTGTTTTTT. This encodes CASRGDDEKLFF.

This clonotype was seen ten or more times. CDR3 bases: TGTGCCAGCAGCCCTCCCCCAGGGTTCCTCAATTCACCCCTCCACTTT. Translation: CASSPPPGFLNSPLHF. This rearrangement joins TRBV3-1 to TRBJ1-6; tentative D call: TRBD1 (5 bases). Per germline, CDR1 LGHDT and CDR2 YNNKEL (reference sequence). The V end lost 4 bases, the J end lost 7 bases, and 17 bases lay between the germline ends. This CDR3 is 16 amino acids long.

The V call is TRBV12-3 or TRBV12-4, the J call TRBJ1-2; D is undetermined. The V end was cut by 5 bases, the J end by 4 bases, with 17 bases between. This CDR3 spans 15 amino acids. DNA for the CDR3: TGTGCCAGCAGTCCCGAGGGCCCCACGGCCTATGGCTACACCTTC. As protein: CASSPEGPTAYGYTF.

The J gene is TRBJ2-7, the V gene TRBV10-2; D is perhaps TRBD1 (6 bases). The CDR3 is 12 residues long. V was cut by 6 bases and J by 4 bases, with 10 bases left in between. Germline V lookup: CDR1 WSHSY, CDR2 SAAADI. The CDR3, as DNA: TGCGCCAGCAGCGTAGGACAGTACGAGCAGTACTTC. It is translated as CASSVGQYEQYF.

To note about this clonotype: A much bigger clone sits one base away, suggesting this may be a read error. Because it lacks the conserved phenylalanine or tryptophan at the end, this CDR3 is likely a read error. The chain combines TRBV12-3 or TRBV12-4 with TRBJ2-2, with D unresolved. This CDR3 region has 12 residues. Trimming left V 3 bases short and J 12 bases short, with 11 bases between. In nucleotides, the CDR3 is TGTGCCAGCAGTTTGGCAGACCTGAAGCTGTTTTTG. It encodes CASSLADLKLFL.

This clonotype was picked up a small number of times. The rearrangement joins TRBV21-1 to TRBJ2-5; the D call in the table, TRBD1, was not verified against the DNA. TRBV21-1 is flagged as a pseudogene. CDR3 length: 13 residues. The CDR3 here is CASSRGAWETQYF. The CDR3 DNA sequence: TGTGCCAGCAGCAGGGGGGCCTGGGAGACCCAGTACTTC.

This clonotype was recorded at least ten times. The rearrangement uses TRBV12-3 or TRBV12-4 and TRBJ2-3, with TRBD2 as a possible D gene (7 bases). V was pared by 1 base and J by 5 bases, with 13 bases between. There are 15 residues in the CDR3. The CDR3 sequence: CASSLGGGWRDTQYF. In DNA, the CDR3 is TGTGCCAGCAGTTTAGGCGGGGGCTGGAGAGATACGCAGTATTTT.

This clonotype came up a few times. This sequence joins TRBV7-9 and TRBJ2-2, with 8 bases fitting TRBD2. V dropped 5 bases and J dropped 3; count of bases not matched to a gene: 11. From germline, CDR1 is SEHNR and CDR2 FQNEAQ (reference sequence). This CDR3 contains 17 residues. DNA of the CDR3: TGTGCCAGCAGCCCGCCATTAGCTAGCGGGTACACCGGGGAGCTGTTTTTT. It is translated as CASSPPLASGYTGELFF. Variable domain in full (rest from reference TRBV7-9 and TRBJ2-2): DTGVSQNPRHKITKRGQNVTFRCDPISEHNRLYWYRQTLGQGPEFLTYFQNEAQLEKSRLLSDRFSAERPKGSFSTLEIQRTEQGDSAMYLCASSPPLASGYTGELFFGEGSRLTVL.

The rearrangement uses TRBV9 and TRBJ1-4; 7 bases are a match to TRBD1. The germline gives CDR1 SGDLS, CDR2 YYNGEE. The CDR3 sequence is 15 residues long. Germline trimming cut 5 bases from V and 5 bases from J; bases unmatched to any gene: 9. The CDR3, as DNA: TGTGCCAGCAGTGGGGGACAGATCCTGAATGAAAAACTGTTTTTT. Amino acid sequence: CASSGGQILNEKLFF.

This clonotype was detected ten times or more. The chain joins TRBV6-2 or TRBV6-3 to TRBJ2-5, with unresolved D. Trimming left V 5 bases short and J 4 bases short, with 11 bases between. Germline CDR1 is MNHEY and CDR2 is SVGEGT. This CDR3 is 13 amino acids long. CDR3 amino acids: CASSRTPRETQYF. CDR3 nucleotides: TGTGCCAGCAGTAGGACCCCGCGAGAGACCCAGTACTTC.

This clonotype was seen many times. This chain links TRBV28 with TRBJ2-7, with TRBD2 matching over 8 bases. Germline values: CDR1 MDHEN, CDR2 SYDVKM. The CDR3 totals 14 residues. The trim removed 5 bases at V and 4 bases at J, leaving 7 bases unmatched. Here the CDR3 reads CASSIGTSGYEQYF. DNA for the CDR3: TGTGCCAGCAGTATCGGGACTAGTGGGTACGAGCAGTACTTC.